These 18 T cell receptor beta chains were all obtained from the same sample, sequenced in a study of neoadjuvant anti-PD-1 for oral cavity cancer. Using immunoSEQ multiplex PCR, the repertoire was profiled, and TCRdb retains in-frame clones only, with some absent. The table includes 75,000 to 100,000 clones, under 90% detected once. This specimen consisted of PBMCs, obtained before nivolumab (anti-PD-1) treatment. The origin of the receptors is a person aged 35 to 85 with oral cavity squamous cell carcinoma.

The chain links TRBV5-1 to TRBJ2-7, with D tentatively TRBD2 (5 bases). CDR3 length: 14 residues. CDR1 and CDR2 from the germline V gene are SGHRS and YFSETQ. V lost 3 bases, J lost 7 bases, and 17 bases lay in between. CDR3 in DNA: TGCGCCAGCAGCTCCGACCCTAACACGGGGGAGCAGTACTTC. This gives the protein CASSSDPNTGEQYF.

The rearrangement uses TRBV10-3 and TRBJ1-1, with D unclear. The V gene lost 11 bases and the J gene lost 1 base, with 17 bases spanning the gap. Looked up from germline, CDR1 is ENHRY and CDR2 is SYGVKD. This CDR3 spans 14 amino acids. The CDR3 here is CAVSAGGGNTEAFF. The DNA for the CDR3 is TGTGCCGTCTCCGCTGGAGGTGGGAACACTGAAGCTTTCTTT.

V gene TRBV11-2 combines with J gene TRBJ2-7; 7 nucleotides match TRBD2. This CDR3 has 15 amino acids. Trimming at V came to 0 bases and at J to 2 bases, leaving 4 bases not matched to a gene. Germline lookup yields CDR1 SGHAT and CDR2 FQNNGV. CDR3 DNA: TGTGCCAGCAGCTTAGATCCAGCGGGAACCTACGAGCAGTACTTC. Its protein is CASSLDPAGTYEQYF.

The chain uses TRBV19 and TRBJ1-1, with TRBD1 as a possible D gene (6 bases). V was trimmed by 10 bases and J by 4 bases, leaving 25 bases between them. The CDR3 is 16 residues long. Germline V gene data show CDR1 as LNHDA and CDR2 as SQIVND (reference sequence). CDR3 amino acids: CATSTPSMQGPTEAFF. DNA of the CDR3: TGTGCCACCTCAACACCTTCCATGCAGGGGCCCACTGAAGCTTTCTTT.

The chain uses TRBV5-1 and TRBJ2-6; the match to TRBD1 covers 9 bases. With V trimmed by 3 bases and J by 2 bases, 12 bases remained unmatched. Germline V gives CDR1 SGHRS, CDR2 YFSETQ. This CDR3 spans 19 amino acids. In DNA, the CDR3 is TGCGCCAGCAGCTGGACCTCGGCCGGGACAGGGACTGGGGCCAACGTCCTGACTTTC. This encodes CASSWTSAGTGTGANVLTF.

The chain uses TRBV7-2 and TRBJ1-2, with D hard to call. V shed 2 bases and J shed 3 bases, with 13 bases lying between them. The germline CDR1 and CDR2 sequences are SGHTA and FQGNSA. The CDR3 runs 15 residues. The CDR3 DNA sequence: TGTGCCAGCAGCTTATTCCCAGCCGTGCACTATGGCTACACCTTC. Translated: CASSLFPAVHYGYTF.

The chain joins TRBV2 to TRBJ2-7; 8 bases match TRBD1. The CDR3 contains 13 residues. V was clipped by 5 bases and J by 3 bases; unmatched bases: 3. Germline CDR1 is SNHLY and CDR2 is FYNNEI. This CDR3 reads CASSLGQDYEQYF. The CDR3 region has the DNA TGTGCCAGCAGTTTGGGACAGGACTACGAGCAGTACTTC.

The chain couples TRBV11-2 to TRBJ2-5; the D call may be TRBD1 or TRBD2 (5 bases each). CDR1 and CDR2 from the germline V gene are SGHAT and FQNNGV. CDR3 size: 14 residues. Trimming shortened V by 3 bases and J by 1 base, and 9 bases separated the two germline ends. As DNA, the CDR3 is TGTGCCAGCAGCTTTGGGGGACCCCAAGAGACCCAGTACTTC. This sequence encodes CASSFGGPQETQYF.

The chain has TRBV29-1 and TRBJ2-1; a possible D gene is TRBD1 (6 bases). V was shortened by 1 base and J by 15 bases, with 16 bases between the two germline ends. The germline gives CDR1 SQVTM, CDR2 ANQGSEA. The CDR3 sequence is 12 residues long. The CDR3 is CSVEVGASRRFF. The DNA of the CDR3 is TGCAGCGTTGAAGTGGGGGCGTCCCGGAGGTTCTTC.

The CDR3 is CASSPTADTNEAFF. In DNA, the CDR3 is TGTGCCAGCAGTCCCACCGCTGACACCAATGAAGCTTTCTTT. The gene calls are TRBV2 and TRBJ1-1; no clear D. Trimming removed 5 bases at V and 7 bases at J, with 17 bases between. Germline V CDR1 and CDR2: SNHLY, FYNNEI. The CDR3 extends over 14 amino acids.

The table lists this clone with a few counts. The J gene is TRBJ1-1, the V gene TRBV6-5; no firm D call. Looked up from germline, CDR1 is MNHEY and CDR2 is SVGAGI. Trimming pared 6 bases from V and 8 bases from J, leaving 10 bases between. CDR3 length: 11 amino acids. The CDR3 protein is CASRTVGEAFF. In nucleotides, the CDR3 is TGTGCCAGCAGAACGGTAGGAGAAGCTTTCTTT.

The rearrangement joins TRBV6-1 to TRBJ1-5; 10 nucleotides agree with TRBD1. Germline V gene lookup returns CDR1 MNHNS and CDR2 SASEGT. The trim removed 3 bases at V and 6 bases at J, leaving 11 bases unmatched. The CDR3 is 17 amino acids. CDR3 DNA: TGTGCCAGCAGTGAGGTTATCGGGGACAGGGGCGCTCAGCCCCAGCATTTT. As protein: CASSEVIGDRGAQPQHF.

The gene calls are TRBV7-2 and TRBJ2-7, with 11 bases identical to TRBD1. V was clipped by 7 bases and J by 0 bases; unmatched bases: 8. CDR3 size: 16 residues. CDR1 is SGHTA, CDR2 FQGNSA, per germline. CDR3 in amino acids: CASNFPGTGGSYEQYF. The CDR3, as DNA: TGTGCCAGCAATTTTCCCGGGACAGGGGGCTCCTACGAGCAGTACTTC.

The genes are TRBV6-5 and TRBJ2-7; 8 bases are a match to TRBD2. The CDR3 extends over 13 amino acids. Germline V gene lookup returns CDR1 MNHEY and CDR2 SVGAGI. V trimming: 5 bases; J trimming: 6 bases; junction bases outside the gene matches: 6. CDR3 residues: CASSLGLGFEQYF. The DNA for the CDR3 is TGTGCCAGCAGTCTGGGACTAGGATTCGAGCAGTACTTC.

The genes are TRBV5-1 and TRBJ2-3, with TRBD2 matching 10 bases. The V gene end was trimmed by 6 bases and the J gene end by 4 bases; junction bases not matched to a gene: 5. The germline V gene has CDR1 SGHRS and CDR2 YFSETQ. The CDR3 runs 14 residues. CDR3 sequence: CASKPSGSSDTQYF. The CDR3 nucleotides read TGCGCCAGCAAACCTAGCGGGAGCTCAGATACGCAGTATTTT.

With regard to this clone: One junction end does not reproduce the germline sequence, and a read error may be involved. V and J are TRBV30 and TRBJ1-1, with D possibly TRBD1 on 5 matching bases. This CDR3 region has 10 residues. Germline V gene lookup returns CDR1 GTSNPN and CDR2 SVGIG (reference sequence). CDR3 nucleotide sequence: TGTGCCTGGAGCACCGGGACCCCAGCCTTT. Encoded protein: CAWSTGTPAF.

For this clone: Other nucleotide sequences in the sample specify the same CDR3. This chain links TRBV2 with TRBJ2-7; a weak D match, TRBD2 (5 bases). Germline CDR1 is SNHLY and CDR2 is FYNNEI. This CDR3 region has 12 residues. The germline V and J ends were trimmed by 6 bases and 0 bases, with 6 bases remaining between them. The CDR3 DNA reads TGTGCCAGCAGCGGACTCTCCTACGAGCAGTACTTC. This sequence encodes CASSGLSYEQYF.

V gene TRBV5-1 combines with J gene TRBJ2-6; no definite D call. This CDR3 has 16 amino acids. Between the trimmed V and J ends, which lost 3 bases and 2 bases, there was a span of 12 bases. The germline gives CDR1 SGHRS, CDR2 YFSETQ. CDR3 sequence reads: CASSSDPNPGANVLTF. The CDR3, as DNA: TGCGCCAGCAGCTCGGATCCTAACCCTGGGGCCAACGTCCTGACTTTC.